Reported below is one TCR beta chain. This sample is part of a study of beta chain features in type 1 diabetes. Sequenced material consisted of expressed TCRB transcripts (all of the isolated RNA was reverse transcribed). Regulatory, naive and central memory T cell samples averaged around 3.5 million reads. Method: immunoSEQ multiplex PCR; TCRdb's copy keeps in-frame clones and lacks some. The top ten hold roughly 0.025% of the sample, which has 900,000 or so clones, about a sixth seen once. The V gene's germline CDR1 is SNHLY and CDR2 FYNNEI. The V segment lost 8 bases and the J segment 6 bases; nucleotides outside the gene matches: 8. The CDR3 runs to 14 residues.

The sample taken for sequencing was naive CD4+ T cells from blood. The source of this sequence is a woman in her late teens or twenties in good health. The chain is built from TRBV2 and TRBJ2-1, with 9 bases fitting TRBD2. The CDR3 loop is CASVSGSPPNEQFF. As DNA, the CDR3 is TGTGCCAGCGTTAGCGGGAGCCCACCCAATGAGCAGTTCTTC.